These T cell receptor beta chains were read from a single sample in a study of cytomegalovirus exposure and HLA in healthy donors. The assay was immunoSEQ multiplex PCR, and TCRdb's table has in-frame clones only and misses some. Of over 150,000 clones listed, 60% to 80% were seen once; the top ten hold approximately 8.7%. Sequenced: PBMCs. The receptor source for this set is a man younger than 35 in good health and CMV-seropositive. Both conserved end residues are part of each CDR3. The D gene is left open where the match is weak. The listing skips clone size in some rows; elsewhere it reads once, few, many or a size class.

V,size,J,D,CDR3,DNA
TRBV6-1,once,TRBJ1-2,TRBD1,CASSDGQGGGYGYTF,TGTGCCAGCAGTGACGGACAGGGAGGAGGCTATGGCTACACCTTC
TRBV7-9,.,TRBJ2-7,TRBD1,CSSSGGTGEQYF,TGTTCCAGCAGCGGAGGGACAGGCGAGCAGTACTTC
TRBV2,few,TRBJ2-4,TRBD2,CAIHLSGAGPKNIQYF,TGTGCCATCCACTTAAGCGGGGCCGGACCCAAAAACATTCAGTACTTC
TRBV4-1,.,TRBJ1-4,TRBD1,CASSQARGQSNEKLFF,TGCGCCAGCAGCCAAGCAAGGGGACAGTCTAATGAAAAACTGTTTTTT
TRBV14,.,TRBJ2-1,.,CASSLRGLSSYNEQFF,TGTGCCAGCAGCCTCCGGGGGTTGAGCTCCTACAATGAGCAGTTCTTC
TRBV6-5,few,TRBJ1-2,TRBD1,CASGDREGYTF,TGTGCCAGCGGCGACAGGGAAGGCTACACCTTC
TRBV6-1,.,TRBJ1-5,TRBD1,CASSGTGVQPQHF,TGTGCCAGCAGTGGGACAGGGGTGCAGCCCCAGCATTTT
TRBV29-1,.,TRBJ2-7,TRBD2,CSAGLAGGIEQYF,TGCAGCGCTGGACTAGCGGGAGGGATCGAGCAGTACTTC
TRBV20-1,.,TRBJ2-5,.,CSARGAETQYF,TGCAGTGCTAGAGGTGCGGAGACCCAGTACTTC
TRBV7-9,.,TRBJ2-7,.,CASSPGMNLYEQYF,TGTGCCAGCAGCCCAGGCATGAATCTCTACGAGCAGTACTTC